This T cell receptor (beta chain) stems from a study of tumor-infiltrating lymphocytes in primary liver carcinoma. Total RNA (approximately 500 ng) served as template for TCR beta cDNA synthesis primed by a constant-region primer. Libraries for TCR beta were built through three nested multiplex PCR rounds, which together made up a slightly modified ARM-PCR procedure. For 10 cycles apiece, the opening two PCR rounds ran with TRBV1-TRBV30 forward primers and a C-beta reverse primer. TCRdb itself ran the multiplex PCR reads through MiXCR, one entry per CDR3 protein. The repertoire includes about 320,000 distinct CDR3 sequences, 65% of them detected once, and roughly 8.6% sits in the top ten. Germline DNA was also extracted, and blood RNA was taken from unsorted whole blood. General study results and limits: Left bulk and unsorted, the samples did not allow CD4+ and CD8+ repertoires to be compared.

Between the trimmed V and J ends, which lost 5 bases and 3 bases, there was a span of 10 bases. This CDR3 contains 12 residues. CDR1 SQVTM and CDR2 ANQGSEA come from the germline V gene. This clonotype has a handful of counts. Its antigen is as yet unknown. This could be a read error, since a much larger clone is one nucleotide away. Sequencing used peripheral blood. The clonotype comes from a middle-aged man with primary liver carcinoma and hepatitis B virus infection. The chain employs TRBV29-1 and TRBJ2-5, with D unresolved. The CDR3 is CSVWAEEETQYF. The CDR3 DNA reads TGCAGCGTTTGGGCAGAAGAAGAGACCCAGTACTTC.